This is a list of T cell receptor beta chains from one sample in a study of cytomegalovirus exposure and HLA in healthy donors. The protocol was immunoSEQ multiplex PCR, while the TCRdb copy is restricted to in-frame clones and leaves out a portion. The data hold more than 300,000 clones, with roughly 88% observed a single time. The specimen sequenced was PBMCs. The receptors originated from a woman younger than 35 in good health and CMV-seronegative. Each CDR3 is given with its conserved first and last residue. D genes are given only for firm matches. Not all rows give a size; the values are once, few, many and, for expanded clones, a class.

d_call	clone_size	v_call	j_call	cdr3_aa	cdr3_nt
NA	NA	TRBV30	TRBJ2-5	CAWSKRAQETQYF	TGTGCCTGGAGTAAGCGGGCGCAGGAGACCCAGTACTTC
NA	NA	TRBV6-5	TRBJ1-3	CASSYDRLSGNTIYF	TGTGCCAGCAGTTACGACAGGCTCTCTGGAAACACCATATATTTT
NA	NA	TRBV4-3	TRBJ2-7	CASSQDRGSSYEQYF	TGCGCCAGCAGCCAAGATCGGGGAAGCTCCTACGAGCAGTACTTC
NA	NA	TRBV10-3	TRBJ1-2	CAISTIEAGNYGYTF	TGTGCCATCAGTACGATCGAGGCGGGTAACTATGGCTACACCTTC
NA	NA	TRBV15	TRBJ2-7	CATSRDPLLSHEQYF	TGTGCCACCAGCAGAGATCCCCTCTTAAGCCACGAGCAGTACTTC
NA	NA	TRBV5-6	TRBJ2-7	CASIRLEVGVQYF	TGTGCCAGCATCCGGCTTGAGGTCGGGGTCCAGTACTTC
NA	NA	TRBV7-2	TRBJ2-5	CASVPYQETQYF	TGTGCCAGCGTCCCCTACCAAGAGACCCAGTACTTC
NA	NA	TRBV28	TRBJ1-2	CASSFTRFYGYTF	TGTGCCAGCAGTTTTACCCGGTTCTATGGCTACACCTTC
TRBD1	NA	TRBV5-1	TRBJ1-4	CASSSTQGEEGEKLFF	TGCGCCAGCAGCTCGACTCAGGGGGAAGAGGGTGAAAAACTGTTTTTT
TRBD1	NA	TRBV6-5	TRBJ1-3	CASRPDRARSHTIYF	TGTGCCAGCAGGCCGGACAGGGCGCGATCACACACCATATATTTT
TRBD1	NA	TRBV27	TRBJ1-5	CASSPGQSNQPQHF	TGTGCCAGCAGCCCGGGACAGAGCAATCAGCCCCAGCATTTT
NA	NA	TRBV4-1	TRBJ1-5	CASSQEAGTADYSNQPQHF	TGCGCCAGCAGCCAAGAAGCCGGGACTGCCGATTATAGCAATCAGCCCCAGCATTTT
NA	NA	TRBV20-1	TRBJ2-5	CSYHRETQYF	TGCAGTTACCACCGGGAGACCCAGTACTTC
TRBD2	NA	TRBV27	TRBJ2-2	CASSLISGRWLDYTGELFF	TGTGCCAGCAGTTTAATAAGCGGGAGGTGGTTGGATTACACCGGGGAGCTGTTTTTT
TRBD2	NA	TRBV5-1	TRBJ2-7	CASSLAGLTYEQYF	TGCGCCAGCAGCTTAGCGGGATTGACCTACGAGCAGTACTTC
NA	NA	TRBV7-9	TRBJ2-5	CASSQGSLETQYF	TGTGCCAGCAGCCAGGGAAGTTTGGAGACCCAGTACTTC
TRBD2	NA	TRBV4-3	TRBJ2-7	CASSQERAGGSYEQYF	TGCGCCAGCAGCCAAGAAAGAGCGGGGGGCTCCTACGAGCAGTACTTC
NA	few	TRBV6-4	TRBJ2-5	CASSPAETQYF	TGTGCCAGCAGCCCCGCGGAGACCCAGTACTTC
NA	once	TRBV20-1	TRBJ2-7	CSATAYEQYF	TGCAGTGCTACGGCCTACGAGCAGTACTTC
TRBD1	NA	TRBV6-1	TRBJ1-2	CASREGGTGDGYTF	TGTGCCAGCAGAGAGGGTGGGACAGGGGATGGCTACACCTTC
NA	NA	TRBV5-1	TRBJ2-3	CASSWTGTDTQYF	TGCGCCAGCTCGTGGACAGGCACAGATACGCAGTATTTT
TRBD2	NA	TRBV19	TRBJ2-7	CASSILAGLSYEQYF	TGTGCCAGTAGTATACTAGCGGGTCTCTCCTACGAGCAGTACTTC
TRBD2	NA	TRBV28	TRBJ2-7	CASRGLGAGGPKMHF	TGTGCCAGCAGGGGCTTGGGAGCGGGAGGGCCAAAGATGCACTTC
NA	NA	TRBV27	TRBJ2-1	CASSWGTYLPGEQFF	TGTGCCAGCAGTTGGGGGACATACCTTCCCGGGGAGCAGTTCTTC
NA	few	TRBV11-2	TRBJ1-2	CASSLGVGQQHYGYTF	TGTGCCAGCAGCTTAGGTGTAGGACAGCAGCACTATGGCTACACCTTC
TRBD1	NA	TRBV5-1	TRBJ2-6	CASSLDDRVLVLTF	TGCGCCAGCAGCTTAGACGACAGGGTCCTGGTCCTGACTTTC
TRBD2	NA	TRBV6-5	TRBJ2-1	CASSYSPSGTYNEQFF	TGTGCCAGCAGTTACTCGCCTAGCGGCACCTACAATGAGCAGTTCTTC
NA	NA	TRBV5-1	TRBJ2-2	CASSPSGTGELFF	TGCGCCAGCAGCCCTTCGGGCACCGGGGAGCTGTTTTTT
TRBD2	NA	TRBV4-3	TRBJ2-7	CASSQGTSSSYEQYF	TGCGCCAGCAGCCAAGGGACTAGTTCCTCCTACGAGCAGTACTTC
NA	NA	TRBV28	TRBJ2-1	CAGTGTSTSEQFF	TGTGCCGGCACCGGGACTTCGACCTCCGAGCAGTTCTTC
NA	NA	TRBV11-2	TRBJ2-7	CASSFGTRYEQYF	TGTGCCAGCAGCTTTGGGACAAGATACGAGCAGTACTTC
TRBD1	few	TRBV2	TRBJ1-1	CASSRDRVVNTEAFF	TGTGCCAGCAGTCGGGACAGGGTGGTGAACACTGAAGCTTTCTTT
TRBD1	NA	TRBV6-5	TRBJ2-3	CASSLTTGNTDTQYF	TGTGCCAGCAGTCTTACGACAGGGAACACAGATACGCAGTATTTT
TRBD1	once	TRBV28	TRBJ2-7	CASSSPGTGYEQYF	TGTGCCAGCAGTTCCCCAGGGACAGGCTACGAGCAGTACTTC
TRBD2	NA	TRBV7-9	TRBJ2-5	CASSRSGSGETQYF	TGTGCCAGCAGCCGTAGCGGGAGTGGGGAGACCCAGTACTTC
TRBD2	NA	TRBV7-8	TRBJ2-7	CASSLVRLAGYYEQYF	TGTGCCAGCAGCTTAGTACGACTAGCGGGATACTACGAGCAGTACTTC
TRBD2	NA	TRBV7-6	TRBJ2-7	CASSLAKDSGILSYEQYF	TGCGCCAGCAGCTTAGCGAAGGATAGCGGGATCCTCTCCTACGAGCAGTACTTC
TRBD1	NA	TRBV7-3	TRBJ2-7	CASSLTGTDNWEQYF	TGTGCCAGCAGCTTAACCGGGACAGACAACTGGGAGCAGTACTTC
TRBD1	NA	TRBV10-3	TRBJ1-5	CAIREDREGNQPQHF	TGTGCCATCAGAGAGGACAGGGAGGGCAATCAGCCCCAGCATTTT
TRBD2	NA	TRBV5-1	TRBJ2-5	CASSFRTSVKETQYF	TGCGCCAGCAGCTTCAGGACTAGCGTGAAAGAGACCCAGTACTTC
NA	NA	TRBV27	TRBJ2-1	CASSSDSPSSYNEQFF	TGTGCCAGCAGCTCGGACTCCCCAAGCTCCTACAATGAGCAGTTCTTC
NA	NA	TRBV28	TRBJ2-7	CASNKQVNEQYF	TGTGCCAGCAATAAACAGGTTAACGAGCAGTACTTC
NA	NA	TRBV27	TRBJ2-7	CASPRGLGQSSYEQYF	TGTGCCAGCCCAAGGGGTCTCGGACAGAGCTCCTACGAGCAGTACTTC
TRBD2	once	TRBV9	TRBJ2-5	CASSVGSGGQETQYF	TGTGCCAGCAGCGTAGGTTCGGGGGGGCAAGAGACCCAGTACTTC
NA	few	TRBV4-2	TRBJ2-2	CASSQVRETSDTGELFF	TGTGCCAGCAGCCAAGTCCGGGAGACGTCGGACACCGGGGAGCTGTTTTTT
TRBD1	NA	TRBV15	TRBJ1-5	CATSRDGRGQGEGSNQPQHF	TGTGCCACCAGCAGAGATGGGAGAGGACAGGGTGAGGGGAGCAATCAGCCCCAGCATTTT
NA	NA	TRBV28	TRBJ2-7	CASVRGRYEQYF	TGTGCCAGCGTCAGGGGACGGTACGAGCAGTACTTC
NA	NA	TRBV4-1	TRBJ1-5	CASSQTQGTLNQPQHF	TGCGCCAGCAGCCAAACCCAGGGTACACTCAATCAGCCCCAGCATTTT
NA	NA	TRBV29-1	TRBJ2-7	CSVVGGAQGSYEQYF	TGCAGCGTTGTAGGGGGGGCTCAAGGATCCTACGAGCAGTACTTC
TRBD1	few	TRBV28	TRBJ2-4	CASSLPDRGKNIQYF	TGTGCCAGCAGTCTCCCGGACAGGGGCAAAAACATTCAGTACTTC
NA	NA	TRBV2	TRBJ1-5	CASSDLSEENQPQHF	TGTGCCAGCAGTGATTTGAGTGAGGAAAATCAGCCCCAGCATTTT